The clone carrying this TCR beta chain came up a few times. Its antigen is undetermined. Pooled in the analysis were second doses at about 4 or about 12 weeks. This sample was included in a study of T cell responses to AZD1222 COVID-19 vaccine. The study's findings and limits: Spike-spanning, vaccine-associated CD4 TCRs were dominant at 160-218 and 743-854. Females outnumbered males among donors, who were mostly white British; clonal diversity was possibly underestimated. Rises in breadth and depth of Spike-specific TCRs came after two AZD1222 doses.

Libraries were prepared by immunoSEQ multiplex PCR; TCRdb keeps only in-frame clonotypes and omits some of them. The data contain around 67,000 clones, roughly 85% of them singletons. CDR3 length: 12 residues. The V gene lost 7 bases and the J gene lost 5 bases, with 11 bases spanning the gap. Germline V gene data show CDR1 as SEHNR and CDR2 as FQNEAQ (reference sequence). This receptor was identified in an adult who received the AZD1222 COVID-19 vaccine. The sequences come from peripheral blood, collected 28 days after the second AZD1222 dose. The rearrangement uses TRBV7-9 and TRBJ1-1; D is uncertain. CDR3 amino acids: CASKRASTEAFF. The CDR3 region has the DNA TGTGCCAGCAAGAGGGCGAGTACTGAAGCTTTCTTT.